The entry that follows covers one T cell receptor beta chain sequence. This CDR3 region has 14 residues. V gave up 4 bases and J gave up 2 bases, with 9 bases separating them. The germline CDR1 and CDR2 sequences are SEHNR and FQNEAQ (reference sequence). The sample comes from a study of T cells in lung cancer brain metastases. Clones were read by immunoSEQ multiplex PCR, and TCRdb kept only the in-frame ones, dropping some. The table lists 2,000 to 2,500 clones, about 92% of them singletons. The chain joins TRBV7-9 to TRBJ1-3; tentatively, D is TRBD1 (6 bases). The sequence derives from a man aged 65 to 79 with non-small cell lung cancer. Sequencing used tumor tissue from the primary lung tumor. Written as DNA, the CDR3 is TGTGCCAGCAGCTCGCAGGGGACTGGAAACACCATATATTTT. This encodes CASSSQGTGNTIYF. Based on the CDR3 plus reference TRBV7-9 and TRBJ1-3, the full variable domain is DTGVSQNPRHKITKRGQNVTFRCDPISEHNRLYWYRQTLGQGPEFLTYFQNEAQLEKSRLLSDRFSAERPKGSFSTLEIQRTEQGDSAMYLCASSSQGTGNTIYFGEGSWLTVV.